This T cell receptor beta chain was captured in a study of identical twins. Findings and limits, study-wide: It was possible that invariant MAIT and iNKT cells partly confounded the zero-insertion analyses. Where beta out-of-frame sequences were concerned, excess twin sharing was weaker. Alpha sequences that were out-of-frame and twin-shared showed an excess of low generation probability.

Trimming at V came to 1 base and at J to 7 bases, leaving 6 bases not matched to a gene. The CDR3 is 16 amino acids. Germline CDR1 and CDR2: MGHRA and YSYEKL. TCRdb reprocessed the 5' RACE reads via MiXCR and lists one record per CDR3 protein. The table includes roughly 1,500,000 distinct CDR3 sequences, around 33% detected once. Concerning this clonotype itself: Its specificity is not known.

This receptor was identified in a newborn girl in good health. The genes are TRBV4-1 and TRBJ2-7; TRBD2 agrees at 14 bases. The sequenced sample consisted of cord blood. The CDR3, as DNA: TGCGCCAGCAGCCAAGGCAGACTAGCGGGAGGGCATGAGCAGTACTTC. Translating it yields CASSQGRLAGGHEQYF.